This entry concerns a single T cell receptor beta chain. Its recognized antigen is unknown. Base qualities are not at hand, and no much larger clone is one base apart. The sample belongs to a study of blood T cell repertoires in COVID-19 (dated by TCRdb to the early 2020s). Looking at the study overall: The collaborator samples originated in the United States, Italy and Spain and spanned the acute and convalescent phases of COVID-19. The prospective study material was composed of cDNA or gDNA derived from T cells, B-cell-depleted T cells, or PBMCs. The dataset comprised deeply sampled blood TCRbeta repertoires from subjects exposed to, actively infected with, or recovered from COVID-19. The repertoires were released in a freely available public database meant as a resource for research on the immune response to SARS-CoV-2. The samples were drawn from two sources: the first 160 participants of the ongoing ImmuneRACE study, and 950 to 1,500 subjects contributed by 6 global collaborators. A de-identified subject ID, COVID-19 status, age in years and sex were almost always included in the sample metadata. Where available, HLA class I and class II types were taken from metadata supplied by the sample provider and were not determined by assay-based typing. Overall results and qualifications from the work: The quantity of clinical and demographic metadata differed by source and by participant and was supplied without curation.

V is reduced by 4 bases and J by 5 bases, leaving a spacing of 14 bases between them. CDR1 and CDR2 are read off the germline V gene as MNHEY and SVGAGI. The CDR3 spans 14 residues, from the cysteine through the phenylalanine. Just the 42-base CDR3 DNA is kept, in frame starting at base 1. TCRbeta CDR3 regions were amplified from genomic DNA using the immunoSEQ Assay, a bias-controlled multiplex PCR. Per the original workflow: The number of nucleated cells in each sample was estimated from the amplification of reference gene primers within the assay. To quantify the absolute abundance of each unique TCRbeta CDR3 rearrangement, sequence reads were collapsed and filtered. Productive Simpson clonality was computed per sample as the square root of Simpson's diversity index over productive rearrangements. The source is immuneACCESS, and TCRdb retained only in-frame sequences with V and J called. Part of the clones is not carried over; for the studies checked, unresolved V genes explain less than half of this, and the remainder is unexplained. Clonal size and the V and J genes are those of that table, whereas D and trimming came from the DNA. The sample has 35,000 to 55,000 clones on record, 82% of them singletons. The top ten constitute roughly 4.3% of the sample.

Each collaborating institution followed its own protocols to collect whole blood in K2EDTA tubes. For TCRbeta analysis, collaborators shipped samples as frozen whole blood, isolated PBMCs, or DNA extracted from either of those sample types. The sequence links TRBV6-5 to TRBJ2-5; a weak D assignment points to TRBD1 (7 bases agree). Sequenced input: peripheral blood. The sequence was obtained from a woman in her seventies with acute or convalescent COVID-19. The nucleotide sequence is TGTGCCAGCAGTTCCCAGGGGGGCCGGGAGACCCAGTACTTC. This translates into CASSSQGGRETQYF.